Here is one T cell receptor beta chain with its context. This sample is drawn from a study of blood T cell repertoires in COVID-19. Study information: PBMCs, B-cell-depleted T cells, or T cells provided the cDNA or gDNA that made up the material.

Original data processing: Estimates of nucleated cell counts were drawn from the amplification of reference gene primers. Assay: immunoSEQ multiplex PCR; the TCRdb copy retains only in-frame clones and omits some. V and J calls and clone size are as listed in that table; D and trimming were resolved from the DNA. The data hold nearly 70,000 clones, with roughly nine tenths observed a single time. This CDR3 comprises 18 residues. Germline V gene lookup returns CDR1 SGHRS and CDR2 YFSETQ. V lost 4 bases and J lost 0, with 17 bases in between. The source material was peripheral blood. The V gene is TRBV5-1, the J gene TRBJ2-6; D possibly corresponds to TRBD1 (6 bases). The sequence derives from a man aged 40-50 years with COVID-19, enrolled during active disease. In DNA, the CDR3 is TGCGCCAGCAGCCGAACCACAGACAGGAGCTCTGGGGCCAACGTCCTGACTTTC. Translated: CASSRTTDRSSGANVLTF.